In its sample, the clone carrying this T cell receptor beta chain was seen once. Adults between roughly 18 and 89 years of age took part from about two dozen US areas. The sample originates from a study of blood T cell repertoires in COVID-19. Study background: Some COVID-19 samples were acute and others convalescent; all came from the United States, Italy and Spain.

How the authors handled the data: Amplification of reference gene primers provided the estimated nucleated cell counts. Measured with immunoSEQ multiplex PCR; TCRdb has only the in-frame clones, and not every one. V and J calls and clone size are copied from that table; D and trimming were computed from the DNA. This sample has more than 100,000 clones; 84% occur once, and the top ten carry more than 2%. V lost 10 bases, J lost 4 bases, and 12 bases lay in between. Germline V gene data show CDR1 as SGHVS and CDR2 as FNYEAQ. This CDR3 region has 12 residues. The chain recombines TRBV7-6 with TRBJ2-3; D is possibly TRBD2 (5 bases). The clonotype was recovered from a man aged 40-55 years with acute COVID-19. The sequenced sample was PBMCs or T cells enriched from blood (not recorded which). The CDR3 DNA sequence: TGTGCCATTAAAACTAGGGCAGATACGCAGTATTTT. It is translated as CAIKTRADTQYF.